This TCR beta chain comes out of a study of regulatory dendritic cells for organ transplantation. Looking at the study overall: Day 6 dendritic cell cultures were stimulated with LPS.

About this clone itself: Its matching antigen is unknown.

Germline CDR1 reads MNHEY; CDR2 reads SVGAGI. The CDR3 covers 16 residues. V lost 2 bases and J lost 4, with 18 bases in between. Sorted T cells were CFSE-labeled and cultured more than 4 days with allogeneic regulatory or mature dendritic cells at 1:10. Memory T cells were CD45RO+, naive were CD45RA+, sorted by FACS. Study results and caveats: Between individuals, the alloreactive memory CD8+ T cell pool differed considerably. Memory T cells were less diverse than naive, with memory CD8+ most oligoclonal.

Only in-frame clones appear in the TCRdb table, and some are missing; sequencing was by immunoSEQ multiplex PCR. The table includes some 9,300 clones, about 71% detected once. Input material: naive CD4+ T cells from blood cultured with dendritic cells. Noted subset: CD45RA+ naive T cells. The chain combines TRBV6-5 with TRBJ2-7; the D gene is possibly TRBD1 (6 bases). The source is a human donor in good health. The CDR3 loop is CASSYGSGHGSYEQYF. The CDR3, as DNA: TGTGCCAGCAGTTACGGGTCGGGACACGGTTCGTACGAGCAGTACTTC.